This T cell receptor beta chain emerged from a study of cytomegalovirus exposure and HLA in healthy donors. J lost 5 bases, V lost 8 bases, and 16 bases had no gene match. The CDR3 contains 16 residues. Germline V lookup: CDR1 SGHVS, CDR2 FQNEAQ. The PCR employed 60 Vbeta primers together with 13 Jbeta primers. Data came from immunoSEQ multiplex PCR; TCRdb stores just in-frame clones and leaves some out. The table has about 170,000 clones, about four fifths seen once; the top ten hold about 1.5%. Sequenced material: PBMCs. The chain uses TRBV7-8 and TRBJ2-5; 8 nucleotides line up with TRBD2. The TCR was taken from a male donor in good health and CMV-seronegative. Written as DNA, the CDR3 is TGTGCCAGCCGAATGGGGGCGGGAGGCCCTCGGGAGACCCAGTACTTC. Residues: CASRMGAGGPRETQYF. The whole variable domain, filled in from reference TRBV7-8 and TRBJ2-5, reads GAGVSQSPRYKVAKRGQDVALRCDPISGHVSLFWYQQALGQGPEFLTYFQNEAQLDKSGLPSDRFFAERPEGSVSTLKIQRTQQEDSAVYLCASRMGAGGPRETQYFGPGTRLLVL.